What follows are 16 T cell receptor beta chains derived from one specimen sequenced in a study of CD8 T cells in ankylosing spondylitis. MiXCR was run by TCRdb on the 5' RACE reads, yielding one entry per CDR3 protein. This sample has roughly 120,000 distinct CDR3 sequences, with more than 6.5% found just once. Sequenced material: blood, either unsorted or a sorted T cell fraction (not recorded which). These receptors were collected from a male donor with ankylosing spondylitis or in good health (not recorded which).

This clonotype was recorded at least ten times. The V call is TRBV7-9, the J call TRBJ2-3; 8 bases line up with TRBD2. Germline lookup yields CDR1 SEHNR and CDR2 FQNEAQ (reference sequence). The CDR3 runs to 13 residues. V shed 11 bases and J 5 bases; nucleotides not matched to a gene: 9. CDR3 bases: TGTGCCGGACTGCGGGGGGCGGGAGATACGCAGTATTTT. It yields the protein CAGLRGAGDTQYF.

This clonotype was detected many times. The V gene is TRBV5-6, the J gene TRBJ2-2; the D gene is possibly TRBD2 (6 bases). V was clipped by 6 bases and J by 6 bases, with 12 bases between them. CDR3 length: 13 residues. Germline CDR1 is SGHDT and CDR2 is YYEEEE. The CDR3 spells CASKREAAGELFF. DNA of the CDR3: TGTGCCAGCAAGAGGGAGGCGGCCGGGGAGCTGTTTTTT.

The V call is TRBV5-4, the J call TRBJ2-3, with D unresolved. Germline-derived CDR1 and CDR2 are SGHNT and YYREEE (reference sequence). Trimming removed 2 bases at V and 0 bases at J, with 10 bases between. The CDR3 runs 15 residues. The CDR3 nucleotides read TGTGCCAGCAGCTTACTTCAGCGAAGCACAGATACGCAGTATTTT. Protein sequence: CASSLLQRSTDTQYF.

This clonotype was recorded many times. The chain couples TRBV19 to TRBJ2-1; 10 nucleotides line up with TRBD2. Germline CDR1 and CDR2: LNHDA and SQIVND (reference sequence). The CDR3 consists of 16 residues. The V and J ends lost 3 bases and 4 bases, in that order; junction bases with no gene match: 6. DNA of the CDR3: TGTGCCAGTAGTATTTGGACAGCGGGGGGGTACAATGAGCAGTTCTTC. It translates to CASSIWTAGGYNEQFF. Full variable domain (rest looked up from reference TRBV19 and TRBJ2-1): DGGITQSPKYLFRKEGQNVTLSCEQNLNHDAMYWYRQDPGQGLRLIYYSQIVNDFQKGDIAEGYSVSREKKESFPLTVTSAQKNPTAFYLCASSIWTAGGYNEQFFGPGTRLTVL.

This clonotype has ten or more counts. Here the CDR3 DNA reads TGTGCCAGCAGCCCTGGACCGAGTAATGAAAAACTGTTTTTT. Its protein is CASSPGPSNEKLFF. V and J are TRBV7-2 and TRBJ1-4, with D uncertain. Trimming cost V 5 bases and J 4 bases, with 11 bases left between them. The V gene's germline CDR1 is SGHTA and CDR2 FQGNSA. CDR3 length: 14 amino acids.

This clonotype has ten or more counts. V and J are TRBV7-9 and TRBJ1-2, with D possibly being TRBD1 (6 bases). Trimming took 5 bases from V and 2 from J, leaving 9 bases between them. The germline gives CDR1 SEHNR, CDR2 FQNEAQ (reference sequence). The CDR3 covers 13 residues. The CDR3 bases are TGTGCCAGCAGCCCTCAGGGGAACTATGGCTACACCTTC. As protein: CASSPQGNYGYTF. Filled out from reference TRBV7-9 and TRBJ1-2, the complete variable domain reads DTGVSQNPRHKITKRGQNVTFRCDPISEHNRLYWYRQTLGQGPEFLTYFQNEAQLEKSRLLSDRFSAERPKGSFSTLEIQRTEQGDSAMYLCASSPQGNYGYTFGSGTRLTVV.

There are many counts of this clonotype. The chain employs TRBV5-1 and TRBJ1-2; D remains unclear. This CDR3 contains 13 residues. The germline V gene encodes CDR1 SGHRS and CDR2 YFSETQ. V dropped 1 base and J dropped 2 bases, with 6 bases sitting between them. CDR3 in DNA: TGCGCCAGCAGCTTGCCGGGAAACTATGGCTACACCTTC. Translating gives CASSLPGNYGYTF.

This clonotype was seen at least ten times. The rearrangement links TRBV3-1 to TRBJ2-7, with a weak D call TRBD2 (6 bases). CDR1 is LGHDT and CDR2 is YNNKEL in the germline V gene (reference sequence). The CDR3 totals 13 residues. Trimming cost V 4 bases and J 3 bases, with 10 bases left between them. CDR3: CASSRGTGYEQYF. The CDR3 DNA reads TGTGCCAGCAGCCGCGGGACTGGCTACGAGCAGTACTTC.

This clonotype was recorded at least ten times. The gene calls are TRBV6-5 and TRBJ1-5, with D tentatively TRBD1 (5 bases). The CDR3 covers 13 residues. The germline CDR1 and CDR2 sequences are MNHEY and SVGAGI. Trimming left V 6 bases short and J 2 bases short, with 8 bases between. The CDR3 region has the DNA TGTGCCAGCAGCCAGGGTGGCAATCAGCCCCAGCATTTT. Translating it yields CASSQGGNQPQHF.

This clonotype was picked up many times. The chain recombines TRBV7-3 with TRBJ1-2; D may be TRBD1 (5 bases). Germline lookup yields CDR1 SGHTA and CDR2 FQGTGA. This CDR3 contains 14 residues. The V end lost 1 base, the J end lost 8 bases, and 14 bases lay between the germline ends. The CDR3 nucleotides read TGTGCCAGCAGCTTAAATAGCAGGGTATTCGGCTACACCTTC. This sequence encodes CASSLNSRVFGYTF.

The CDR3 sequence: CARGVGLAYEQYF. The CDR3 DNA reads as TGTGCCAGGGGCGTCGGACTCGCCTACGAGCAGTACTTC. The chain uses TRBV5-6 and TRBJ2-7, with a possible D match to TRBD2 (5 bases). Germline loops: CDR1 SGHDT, CDR2 YYEEEE. The CDR3 spans 13 residues. Trimming pared 8 bases from V and 2 bases from J, leaving 14 bases between. Using reference TRBV5-6 and TRBJ2-7 for the parts outside the CDR3, the full variable domain is DAGVTQSPTHLIKTRGQQVTLRCSPKSGHDTVSWYQQALGQGPQFIFQYYEEEERQRGNFPDRFSGHQFPNYSSELNVNALLLGDSALYLCARGVGLAYEQYFGPGTRLTVT.

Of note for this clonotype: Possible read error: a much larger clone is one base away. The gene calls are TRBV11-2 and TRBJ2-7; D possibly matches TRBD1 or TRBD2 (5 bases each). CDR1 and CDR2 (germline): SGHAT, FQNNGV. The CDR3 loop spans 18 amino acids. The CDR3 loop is CASSLEGLTGRSSYERYF. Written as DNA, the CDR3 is TGTGCCAGCAGCTTAGAGGGCTTGACGGGGCGAAGCTCCTACGAGCGGTACTTC.

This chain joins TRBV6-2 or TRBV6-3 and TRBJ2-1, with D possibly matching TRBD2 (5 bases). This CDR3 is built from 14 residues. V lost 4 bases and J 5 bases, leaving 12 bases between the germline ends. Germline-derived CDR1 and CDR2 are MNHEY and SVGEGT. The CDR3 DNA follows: TGTGCCAGCAGTTTCCGAGGGCCTCACAATGAGCAGTTCTTC. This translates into CASSFRGPHNEQFF.

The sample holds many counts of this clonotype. The CDR3 DNA reads as TGTGCCAGCAGCTTAGAGGGCCGAGGAAACACCATATATTTT. Residues: CASSLEGRGNTIYF. The chain couples TRBV7-8 to TRBJ1-3; D is undetermined. V gave up 1 base and J gave up 4 bases, with 8 bases separating them. This CDR3 region has 14 residues. Germline CDR1 and CDR2: SGHVS and FQNEAQ.

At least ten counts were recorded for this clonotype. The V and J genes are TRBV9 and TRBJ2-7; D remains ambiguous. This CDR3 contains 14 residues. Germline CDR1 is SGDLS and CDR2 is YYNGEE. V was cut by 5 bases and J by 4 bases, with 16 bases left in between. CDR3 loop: CASSEFSDGYEQYF. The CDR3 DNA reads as TGTGCCAGCAGTGAATTTTCGGACGGATACGAGCAGTACTTC.

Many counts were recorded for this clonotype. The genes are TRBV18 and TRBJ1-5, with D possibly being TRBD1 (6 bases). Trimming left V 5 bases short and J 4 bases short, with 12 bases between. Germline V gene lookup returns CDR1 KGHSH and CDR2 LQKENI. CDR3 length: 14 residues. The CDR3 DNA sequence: TGTGCCAGCTCAAGAGAACAGGGAAATCAGCCCCAGCATTTT. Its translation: CASSREQGNQPQHF. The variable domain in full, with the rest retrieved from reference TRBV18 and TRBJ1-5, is NAGVMQNPRHLVRRRGQEARLRCSPMKGHSHVYWYRQLPEEGLKFMVYLQKENIIDESGMPKERFSAEFPKEGPSILRIQQVVRGDSAAYFCASSREQGNQPQHFGDGTRLSIL.